This T cell receptor beta chain comes out of a study of siplizumab effects on memory and regulatory T cells. Study-wide points: Among sequences traceable to unstimulated CD4+ memory cells, alloreactive ones were significantly reduced by siplizumab. The authors mapped only a minor fraction of alloreactive clones to unstimulated subsets.

Remarks on this clone: As yet, its antigen is unknown.

Generated by immunoSEQ multiplex PCR, the TCRdb table keeps only in-frame clones and is missing some. The table has tens of thousands of clones, around 97% seen once. V was cut by 6 bases and J by 6 bases, with 8 bases left in between. The CDR3 covers 12 residues. The V gene's germline CDR1 is MNHEY and CDR2 SVGAGI. The source is a human donor in good health. The chain uses TRBV6-5 and TRBJ2-2, with no clear D. Source material: naive CD4+ T cells sorted from blood. CDR3 in amino acids: CASSFAPGELFF. The CDR3 DNA is TGTGCCAGCAGCTTCGCCCCCGGGGAGCTGTTTTTT.